Included here is one TCR beta chain sequence, with context. This record comes from a study of technical replicates of blood from a few donors. The protocol was immunoSEQ multiplex PCR, while the TCRdb copy is restricted to in-frame clones and leaves out a portion. Among about 56,000 clones listed, just over 90% were seen once. The sequence was obtained from a human donor in good health. Some clones in this sample may be carry-over from other donors' samples. The specimen sequenced was PBMCs.

CDR3 sequence reads: CASSVGLRAGEKLFF. CDR3 coding DNA: TGTGCCAGCAGCGTAGGCCTTAGGGCAGGGGAAAAACTGTTTTTT. The J gene is TRBJ1-4, the V gene TRBV9; TRBD1 might be the D (5 bases). Trimming stripped 0 bases from V and 8 bases from J, with 14 bases between. The CDR3 spans 15 residues. Germline values: CDR1 SGDLS, CDR2 YYNGEE.